These 30 T cell receptor beta chains were all obtained from the same sample, sequenced in a study of blood T cell repertoires in COVID-19 (TCRdb year 2020). The method was the immunoSEQ multiplex PCR assay. TCRdb carries this immuneACCESS record with in-frame sequences only. Its versions omit some clonotypes, under half of them owing to an unresolved V gene in the studies checked, with the rest unexplained. Across this sample there are under 300,000 clones, with approximately 85% seen only once. Clones ranked in the top ten supply around 12% of the sample. Sequencing was done on a sample of peripheral blood. All receptors come from a woman aged 60-75 years with active or convalescent COVID-19.

The CDR3 nucleotides are TGCGCCAGCAGCTTAGCGGGGAATAAAAACATTCAGTACTTC. Translating gives CASSLAGNKNIQYF. V usage is TRBV5-1 and J usage is TRBJ2-4, with TRBD2 identical over 7 bases. V shed 2 bases, J shed 4 bases, and the junction held 3 bases outside the gene matches. The CDR3 has 14 residues. Germline V gene data show CDR1 as SGHRS and CDR2 as YFSETQ.

The V call is TRBV5-1, the J call TRBJ2-7, with TRBD1 matching over 9 bases. The germline gives CDR1 SGHRS, CDR2 YFSETQ. The CDR3 runs 15 residues. J was trimmed by 4 bases and V by 4 bases; bases with no gene match: 9. For the CDR3, the DNA is TGCGCCAGCAGCCTCCTAGGGACAGGGTTATACGAGCAGTACTTC. Residues: CASSLLGTGLYEQYF.

V gene TRBV11-2 combines with J gene TRBJ2-5, with TRBD1 matching over 10 bases. The CDR3 extends over 16 amino acids. The V gene end was trimmed by 5 bases and the J gene end by 4 bases; junction bases not matched to a gene: 10. Germline V gives CDR1 SGHAT, CDR2 FQNNGV. The CDR3 DNA reads as TGTGCCAGCAGCCCCCCCGGGACAGGGGCAGGAGAGACCCAGTACTTC. It specifies CASSPPGTGAGETQYF.

DNA of the CDR3: TGTGCCAGCACCCAAGCACAGGGGACAGGCACTGAAGCTTTCTTT. Its translation: CASTQAQGTGTEAFF. The J gene is TRBJ1-1, the V gene TRBV7-9; the match to TRBD1 covers 8 bases. Germline lookup yields CDR1 SEHNR and CDR2 FQNEAQ (reference sequence). This CDR3 has 15 residues. After removal of 7 bases from V and 4 bases from J, the junction contained 11 bases not matched to a gene.

The chain links TRBV19 to TRBJ2-3, with 8 bases lining up with TRBD1. After removal of 4 bases from V and 3 bases from J, the junction contained 3 bases not matched to a gene. The germline V gene encodes CDR1 LNHDA and CDR2 SQIVND (reference sequence). This CDR3 is built from 14 residues. The CDR3 DNA reads TGTGCCAGTAGTAGTGGACAGGGAACAGATACGCAGTATTTT. Protein sequence: CASSSGQGTDTQYF.

The chain employs TRBV13 and TRBJ2-4; TRBD2 matches 9 bases. The CDR3 is made up of 17 amino acids. The germline CDR1 and CDR2 sequences are PRHDT and FYEKMQ (reference sequence). The junction had 6 bases not matched to a gene; V was cut back by 3 bases and J by 0 bases. CDR3 sequence (DNA): TGTGCCAGCAGCTTCCCGGGACTAGCCCTAGCCAAAAACATTCAGTACTTC. Encoded protein: CASSFPGLALAKNIQYF.

This clone was detected only once. The rearrangement links TRBV11-1 to TRBJ1-2; D unresolved. Germline lookup yields CDR1 SGHAT and CDR2 FQDESV (reference sequence). The CDR3 contains 16 residues. V gave up 1 base and J gave up 0 bases, with 12 bases separating them. CDR3 sequence: CASSLGPEVPNYGYTF. The CDR3 DNA reads TGTGCCAGCAGCTTAGGGCCAGAAGTACCTAACTATGGCTACACCTTC.

The rearrangement links TRBV6-6 to TRBJ2-2; 9 bases align to TRBD1. CDR1 MNHNY and CDR2 SVGAGI come from the germline V gene (reference sequence). The CDR3 contains 15 residues. V lost 6 bases, J lost 1 base, and 3 bases stayed unmatched. CDR3 in DNA: TGTGCCAGCAGCCGGGGACAGGGGAACACCGGGGAGCTGTTTTTT. Protein product: CASSRGQGNTGELFF.

The rearrangement links TRBV30 to TRBJ2-3, with D perhaps TRBD1 (6 bases). Trimming removed 4 bases from V and 2 bases from J, with 10 bases in between. The CDR3 spans 13 residues. Germline loops: CDR1 GTSNPN, CDR2 SVGIG (reference sequence). In nucleotides, the CDR3 is TGTGCCTGGACAGGGGCGCTCACAGATACGCAGTATTTT. Its translation: CAWTGALTDTQYF.

The gene calls are TRBV15 and TRBJ1-3; a possible D gene is TRBD1 (6 bases). CDR1 and CDR2 (germline): LNHNV, YYDKDF (reference sequence). The ends were cut back, 5 bases at V and 11 bases at J, with 16 bases in the middle. This CDR3 spans 13 amino acids. CDR3 sequence: CATSHEGELPIYF. The DNA of the CDR3 is TGTGCCACCAGCCACGAGGGGGAGCTCCCCATATATTTT.

The genes are TRBV7-3 and TRBJ2-3; TRBD2 agrees at 7 bases. CDR3 length equals 15 residues. V was clipped by 0 bases and J by 3 bases; unmatched bases: 3. Per the germline V gene, CDR1 is SGHTA and CDR2 is FQGTGA. The CDR3 sequence: CASSLTGGSTDTQYF. As DNA, the CDR3 is TGTGCCAGCAGCTTAACGGGGGGGTCTACAGATACGCAGTATTTT.

This rearrangement joins TRBV24-1 to TRBJ2-1; D possibly corresponds to TRBD2 (5 bases). V lost 4 bases and J 7 bases, leaving 13 bases between the germline ends. CDR1 is KGHDR, CDR2 SFDVKD, per germline. The CDR3 has 14 residues. CDR3 sequence: CATSESGGWNEQFF. CDR3 sequence (DNA): TGTGCCACCAGTGAGTCCGGCGGGTGGAATGAGCAGTTCTTC.

J is TRBJ2-7 and V is TRBV6-5; D gene ambiguous. The germline V gene has CDR1 MNHEY and CDR2 SVGAGI. The CDR3 sequence is 15 residues long. V lost 0 bases, J lost 6 bases, and 15 bases lay in between. The CDR3 DNA follows: TGTGCCAGCAGTTACTCACGCTACCAAGTAGCCGAGCAGTACTTC. This sequence encodes CASSYSRYQVAEQYF.

Written as DNA, the CDR3 is TGTGCCAGCAGCTTGACAGGGGGTCGGAACGAGCAGTACTTC. Translated: CASSLTGGRNEQYF. The genes are TRBV7-3 and TRBJ2-7, with 9 bases lining up with TRBD1. This CDR3 region has 14 residues. With 3 bases clipped from V and 5 bases from J, the junction kept 5 bases outside the gene matches. The germline CDR1 and CDR2 sequences are SGHTA and FQGTGA.

The chain is built from TRBV5-6 and TRBJ1-1; TRBD1 matches at 7 bases. V gave up 1 base and J gave up 0 bases; unmatched junction bases: 6. This CDR3 is 16 amino acids long. The V gene's germline CDR1 is SGHDT and CDR2 YYEEEE. CDR3 amino acids: CASSLRRGRLNTEAFF. DNA for the CDR3: TGTGCCAGCAGCTTGCGAAGGGGGCGGCTGAACACTGAAGCTTTCTTT.

The chain is built from TRBV4-3 and TRBJ1-1, with 10 bases matching TRBD1. J gave up 7 bases and V 3 bases, and 8 bases lay outside the gene matches. This CDR3 is built from 15 residues. Germline assignment: CDR1 LGHNA and CDR2 YSLEER. Here the CDR3 reads CASSQAGTGVGEAFF. In DNA form, the CDR3 reads TGCGCCAGCAGCCAGGCTGGGACAGGGGTCGGTGAAGCTTTCTTT.

The chain carries TRBV30 and TRBJ1-6; D perhaps matches TRBD1 (5 bases). V lost 6 bases and J 8 bases, leaving 14 bases between the germline ends. Germline V gives CDR1 GTSNPN, CDR2 SVGIG (reference sequence). The CDR3 consists of 13 residues. The CDR3 is CACSRGTDSPLHF. In DNA form, the CDR3 reads TGTGCCTGTTCGCGGGGGACGGATTCACCCCTCCACTTT.

The rearrangement uses TRBV7-2 and TRBJ1-2; 7 positions agree with TRBD1. This CDR3 comprises 15 residues. J lost 5 bases, V lost 5 bases, and 11 bases had no gene match. Germline CDR1 and CDR2: SGHTA and FQGNSA. CDR3 loop: CASSPRTGGGYGYTF. The CDR3 DNA is TGTGCCAGCAGCCCTAGGACAGGAGGGGGATATGGCTACACCTTC.

This rearrangement joins TRBV7-9 to TRBJ2-3; a possible D gene is TRBD2 (7 bases). The germline V gene encodes CDR1 SEHNR and CDR2 FQNEAQ (reference sequence). The CDR3 is 16 amino acids. Deletions cut 5 bases from V and 4 bases from J, with 19 bases between. The CDR3 protein is CASSRRRQAGADTQYF. The CDR3 DNA sequence: TGTGCCAGCAGCCGAAGAAGACAGGCGGGAGCAGATACGCAGTATTTT.

The chain employs TRBV6-1 and TRBJ1-6; D unclear. The CDR3 consists of 13 residues. CDR1 and CDR2 from the germline V gene are MNHNS and SASEGT. V gave up 2 bases and J gave up 7 bases, with 6 bases separating them. CDR3 nucleotide sequence: TGTGCCAGCAGTGAAACCCAGAATTCACCCCTCCACTTT. Amino acid sequence: CASSETQNSPLHF.

V and J are TRBV5-4 and TRBJ1-1, with D perhaps matching TRBD1 (5 bases). V lost 3 bases, J lost 0 bases, and 12 bases lay in between. Germline lookup yields CDR1 SGHNT and CDR2 YYREEE (reference sequence). This CDR3 comprises 15 residues. The CDR3 nucleotides are TGTGCCAGCAGCTCCGCGCCGGGGGTGAACACTGAAGCTTTCTTT. The encoded protein is CASSSAPGVNTEAFF.

The V gene is TRBV5-1, the J gene TRBJ2-1; D perhaps matches TRBD1 (5 bases). Trimming removed 9 bases at V and 8 bases at J, with 18 bases between. The CDR3 consists of 13 residues. Looked up from germline, CDR1 is SGHRS and CDR2 is YFSETQ. The CDR3 DNA reads TGCGCCACTAGGGGCTACGAAGACGATGAGCAGTTCTTC. Encoded protein: CATRGYEDDEQFF.

Turning to this clone: Other DNA sequences in this sample translate to the same CDR3. The gene calls are TRBV15 and TRBJ1-3; 9 bases fit TRBD1. The CDR3 covers 14 residues. Germline trimming cut 5 bases from V and 4 bases from J; bases unmatched to any gene: 3. Germline values: CDR1 LNHNV, CDR2 YYDKDF (reference sequence). CDR3 region: CATSGGQGGNTIYF. The CDR3 DNA reads as TGTGCCACCAGCGGGGGACAGGGAGGAAACACCATATATTTT.

This clone was counted between two and nine times. Other nucleotide sequences from this sample produce the same CDR3. The CDR3 DNA sequence: TGTGCCTGGGGACAGGGGACAGATACGCAGTATTTT. Translated: CAWGQGTDTQYF. This rearrangement joins TRBV30 to TRBJ2-3, with 9 bases fitting TRBD1. The germline CDR1 and CDR2 sequences are GTSNPN and SVGIG (reference sequence). The CDR3 spans 12 residues. V trimming: 5 bases; J trimming: 3 bases; junction bases outside the gene matches: 0.

This clone was picked up one time. This chain joins TRBV3-1 (or the pseudogene TRBV3-2) and TRBJ2-3; TRBD2 matches 8 bases. The ends lost 2 bases at V and 4 bases at J; junction bases unmatched: 8. CDR3 size: 16 residues. The germline V gene encodes CDR1 LGHDT and CDR2 YNNKEL (reference sequence). The CDR3 loop reads CASSQHGNGGADTQYF. CDR3 DNA sequence: TGTGCCAGCAGCCAACACGGGAACGGGGGGGCAGATACGCAGTATTTT.

The J gene is TRBJ2-5, the V gene TRBV19; a possible D gene is TRBD1 (5 bases). This CDR3 region has 14 residues. The ends were cut back, 3 bases at V and 2 bases at J, with 10 bases in the middle. The germline V gene encodes CDR1 LNHDA and CDR2 SQIVND (reference sequence). The CDR3: CASSMLGAQETQYF. CDR3 coding DNA: TGTGCCAGTAGTATGTTAGGGGCGCAAGAGACCCAGTACTTC.

This clone was seen only a few times. The chain carries TRBV20-1 and TRBJ1-1, with 8 bases aligning to TRBD1. Trimming removed 6 bases from V and 7 bases from J; junction bases left unmatched: 1. This CDR3 is 10 amino acids long. Germline CDR1 is DFQATT and CDR2 is SNEGSKA (reference sequence). The CDR3 DNA sequence: TGCAGTGCCACAGGGGGTGAAGCTTTCTTT. Residues: CSATGGEAFF.

This clone was counted once. V gene TRBV7-2 combines with J gene TRBJ2-5; the match to TRBD2 covers 8 bases. The CDR3 is made up of 16 amino acids. Germline lookup yields CDR1 SGHTA and CDR2 FQGNSA. V dropped 2 bases and J dropped 1; count of bases not matched to a gene: 6. This CDR3 reads CASSLNAGGPQETQYF. Written as DNA, the CDR3 is TGTGCCAGCAGCTTAAATGCGGGGGGCCCCCAAGAGACCCAGTACTTC. Full variable domain (remainder filled in from reference TRBV7-2 and TRBJ2-5): GAGVSQSPSNKVTEKGKDVELRCDPISGHTALYWYRQSLGQGLEFLIYFQGNSAPDKSGLPSDRFSAERTGGSVSTLTIQRTQQEDSAVYLCASSLNAGGPQETQYFGPGTRLLVL.

This clone was picked up a small number of times. The chain recombines TRBV7-8 with TRBJ1-2; 9 bases fit TRBD1. Unmatched junction bases numbered 6, after V lost 1 base and J lost 6 bases. CDR1 and CDR2 (germline): SGHVS, FQNEAQ. The CDR3 runs to 15 residues. The CDR3 bases are TGTGCCAGCAGCTTAGGGAACAGGGACAGGGATGGCTACACCTTC. Residues: CASSLGNRDRDGYTF.

This CDR3 is CAWSVQGQARNSPLHF. CDR3 bases: TGTGCCTGGAGTGTACAGGGACAGGCCAGAAATTCACCCCTCCACTTT. J is TRBJ1-6 and V is TRBV30; 8 bases map to TRBD1. The V and J ends lost 0 bases and 7 bases, in that order; junction bases with no gene match: 8. This CDR3 region has 16 residues. Germline CDR1 reads GTSNPN; CDR2 reads SVGIG (reference sequence). The full variable domain, completed using reference TRBV30 and TRBJ1-6, is SQTIHQWPATLVQPVGSPLSLECTVEGTSNPNLYWYRQAAGRGLQLLFYSVGIGQISSEVPQNLSASRPQDRQFILSSKKLLLSDSGFYLCAWSVQGQARNSPLHFGNGTRLTVT.